Below are 20 T cell receptor beta chains sequenced from a single sample in a study of blood T cell repertoires in COVID-19. Clones were read by immunoSEQ multiplex PCR, and TCRdb kept only the in-frame ones, dropping some. This table has roughly 290,000 clones, about 90% appearing once. Source material: peripheral blood. These receptors came from a woman aged 25-40 years who had recovered from COVID-19.

The V gene is TRBV24-1, the J gene TRBJ2-5; possibly TRBD1 for D (6 bases). CDR3 length: 18 amino acids. V lost 3 bases and J 5 bases, leaving 24 bases between the germline ends. Germline V gene sequence: CDR1 KGHDR, CDR2 SFDVKD. The CDR3 protein is CATSDTTRRGSNRETQYF. The CDR3 DNA follows: TGTGCCACCAGTGATACTACCCGAAGGGGGAGCAACCGTGAGACCCAGTACTTC.

The rearrangement uses TRBV30 and TRBJ1-1; 7 bases align to TRBD1. V shed 0 bases and J 7 bases; nucleotides not matched to a gene: 8. Per the germline V gene, CDR1 is GTSNPN and CDR2 is SVGIG (reference sequence). This CDR3 spans 14 amino acids. CDR3 sequence: CAWSVMRQGGEAFF. CDR3 sequence (DNA): TGTGCCTGGAGTGTAATGCGACAGGGAGGTGAAGCTTTCTTT.

For this clone: Given a much more abundant clone one base away, this may be a read error. The sample has other DNA sequences that encode this CDR3 too. This chain links TRBV6-2 or TRBV6-3 with TRBJ2-1; D might be TRBD2 (5 bases). Germline V CDR1 and CDR2: MNHEY, SVGEGT. V was clipped by 3 bases and J by 8 bases, with 8 bases between them. The CDR3 loop spans 12 amino acids. In nucleotides, the CDR3 is TGTGCCAGCAGTTATCCCGGGGATGAGCAGTTCTTC. It translates to CASSYPGDEQFF.

This chain joins TRBV4-2 and TRBJ2-7; 8 bases fit TRBD2. CDR3 length: 16 amino acids. J gave up 5 bases and V 0 bases, and 9 bases lay outside the gene matches. The germline CDR1 and CDR2 sequences are LGHNA and YNFKEQ. The CDR3 loop is CASSQDRSGGPHEQYF. The DNA for the CDR3 is TGTGCCAGCAGCCAAGATCGTTCGGGAGGGCCCCACGAGCAGTACTTC.

This chain links TRBV3-1 (or the pseudogene TRBV3-2) with TRBJ2-1, with TRBD2 matching over 10 bases. The CDR3 sequence is 15 residues long. Per germline, CDR1 LGHDT and CDR2 YNNKEL (reference sequence). J lost 4 bases, V lost 4 bases, and 4 bases had no gene match. The CDR3 sequence: CASSLGTSEYNEQFF. CDR3 in DNA: TGTGCCAGCAGCCTGGGGACTAGCGAATACAATGAGCAGTTCTTC.

V is TRBV2 and J is TRBJ2-2, with TRBD2 matching over 8 bases. The CDR3 has 14 amino acids. V lost 8 bases, J lost 4 bases, and 6 bases stayed unmatched. Looked up from germline, CDR1 is SNHLY and CDR2 is FYNNEI. The CDR3 nucleotides read TGTGCCAGCCGAGCGGGAGTAGTCACCGGGGAGCTGTTTTTT. The encoded protein is CASRAGVVTGELFF.

J is TRBJ2-5 and V is TRBV29-1; 7 positions match TRBD1. The CDR3 totals 12 residues. V shed 7 bases, J shed 3 bases, and the junction held 5 bases outside the gene matches. Germline CDR1 reads SQVTM; CDR2 reads ANQGSEA. This CDR3 is CSGGTVKETQYF. The CDR3 DNA reads TGCAGCGGGGGGACAGTGAAAGAGACCCAGTACTTC.

Many counts were recorded for this clone. This chain connects TRBV2 to TRBJ1-5, with D possibly matching TRBD1 (5 bases). The V end lost 7 bases, the J end lost 2 bases, and 15 bases lay between the germline ends. Germline-derived CDR1 and CDR2 are SNHLY and FYNNEI. This CDR3 contains 15 residues. CDR3 sequence: CASMGGSVGNQPQHF. In DNA form, the CDR3 reads TGTGCCAGCATGGGGGGAAGTGTAGGCAATCAGCCCCAGCATTTT.

The chain joins TRBV18 to TRBJ1-1, with TRBD1 as a possible D gene (5 bases). Trimming removed 2 bases at V and 13 bases at J, with 17 bases between. The CDR3 runs 13 residues. CDR1 KGHSH and CDR2 LQKENI come from the germline V gene. CDR3 nucleotides: TGTGCCAGCTCACCAGGACGGGGGGACGTTGATTTCTTT. Protein product: CASSPGRGDVDFF. The full variable domain, its missing parts supplied by reference TRBV18 and TRBJ1-1, is NAGVMQNPRHLVRRRGQEARLRCSPMKGHSHVYWYRQLPEEGLKFMVYLQKENIIDESGMPKERFSAEFPKEGPSILRIQQVVRGDSAAYFCASSPGRGDVDFFGQGTRLTVV.

The V gene is TRBV12-3 or TRBV12-4, the J gene TRBJ1-2; D remains ambiguous. CDR3 length: 12 amino acids. The V end was cut by 4 bases, the J end by 6 bases, with 9 bases between. This chain's CDR3 is CASSSGWHGYTF. CDR3 sequence (DNA): TGTGCCAGCAGTTCGGGTTGGCATGGCTACACCTTC.

The chain joins TRBV5-1 to TRBJ2-7, with TRBD1 as a possible D gene (7 bases). The ends were cut back, 0 bases at V and 3 bases at J, with 13 bases in the middle. This CDR3 is 15 amino acids long. Germline V gives CDR1 SGHRS, CDR2 YFSETQ. The CDR3 sequence: CASSLEEGQSYEQYF. CDR3 DNA sequence: TGCGCCAGCAGCTTGGAGGAGGGACAGAGCTACGAGCAGTACTTC.

The gene calls are TRBV5-1 and TRBJ1-2; 10 bases fit TRBD1. After removal of 0 bases from V and 2 bases from J, the junction contained 7 bases not matched to a gene. The CDR3 has 17 amino acids. Germline V gene lookup returns CDR1 SGHRS and CDR2 YFSETQ. CDR3 in DNA: TGCGCCAGCAGCTTGGCCATCGGGACAGGGGACAACTATGGCTACACCTTC. It encodes CASSLAIGTGDNYGYTF.

The V call is TRBV6-5, the J call TRBJ2-7; 7 nucleotides align to TRBD2. Trimming at V came to 7 bases and at J to 5 bases, leaving 5 bases not matched to a gene. From germline, CDR1 is MNHEY and CDR2 SVGAGI. This CDR3 contains 12 residues. In DNA, the CDR3 is TGTGCCAGCAAAAAAACTAGCGACGAGCAGTACTTC. This gives the protein CASKKTSDEQYF.

This clone was found once. V gene TRBV11-2 combines with J gene TRBJ2-4; D ambiguous. V shed 0 bases and J shed 6 bases, with 6 bases lying between them. This CDR3 has 13 amino acids. Germline lookup yields CDR1 SGHAT and CDR2 FQNNGV. The CDR3 region has the DNA TGTGCCAGCAGCTTAGATCTCTTAAACATTCAGTACTTC. It specifies CASSLDLLNIQYF.

The J gene is TRBJ2-1, the V gene TRBV6-4; D is uncertain. The germline V gene has CDR1 MRHNA and CDR2 SNTAGT. V lost 4 bases and J lost 3, with 7 bases in between. The CDR3 contains 13 residues. The CDR3 loop reads CASSGRVYNEQFF. Written as DNA, the CDR3 is TGTGCCAGCAGTGGCCGGGTCTACAATGAGCAGTTCTTC.

V is TRBV24-1 and J is TRBJ2-7, with 9 bases matching TRBD1. The CDR3 covers 17 residues. Germline V gene sequence: CDR1 KGHDR, CDR2 SFDVKD. With 3 bases clipped from V and 7 bases from J, the junction kept 15 bases outside the gene matches. The CDR3 sequence is CATSDDNPGQGRVEQYF. The CDR3, as DNA: TGTGCCACCAGTGATGACAATCCGGGACAGGGCAGGGTGGAGCAGTACTTC.

The V and J genes are TRBV5-1 and TRBJ2-1, with a weak D call TRBD2 (6 bases). Per the germline V gene, CDR1 is SGHRS and CDR2 is YFSETQ. V shed 6 bases and J shed 6 bases, with 16 bases lying between them. The CDR3 is 14 residues long. The CDR3 here is CASNLETGVNEQFF. In DNA, the CDR3 is TGCGCCAGCAACCTAGAAACGGGGGTCAATGAGCAGTTCTTC.

This sequence joins TRBV5-4 and TRBJ1-3; TRBD1 matches 8 bases. Germline V CDR1 and CDR2: SGHNT, YYREEE (reference sequence). J gave up 5 bases and V 5 bases, and 12 bases lay outside the gene matches. This CDR3 spans 16 amino acids. CDR3: CASSRAFQGARNTIYF. In DNA form, the CDR3 reads TGTGCCAGCAGTAGGGCATTTCAGGGGGCGCGAAACACCATATATTTT.

The chain has TRBV19 and TRBJ2-1; 14 nucleotides align to TRBD2. Germline CDR1 is LNHDA and CDR2 is SQIVND (reference sequence). The V segment lost 7 bases and the J segment 6 bases; nucleotides outside the gene matches: 5. The CDR3 covers 15 residues. The CDR3 region has the DNA TGTGCCAGTAACCTCGGACTAGCGGGAGGCAATGAGCAGTTCTTC. Its translation: CASNLGLAGGNEQFF.

The chain joins TRBV11-2 to TRBJ2-1; 12 bases agree with TRBD2. Germline CDR1 is SGHAT and CDR2 is FQNNGV. V shed 4 bases and J 6 bases; nucleotides not matched to a gene: 7. The CDR3 length is 16 residues. The CDR3 region is CASSSTLAGGINEQFF. CDR3 coding DNA: TGTGCCAGCAGCTCCACTCTAGCGGGAGGGATCAATGAGCAGTTCTTC.